This TCR beta chain originates from a study of radiation and T cells in renal cell carcinoma. V was clipped by 2 bases and J by 0 bases, with 8 bases between them. Germline lookup yields CDR1 SGHTA and CDR2 FQGNSA. The CDR3 sequence is 15 residues long. Broader study findings: From baseline, blood top tumor clonotypes peaked at 2 weeks post-radiation. Baseline intratumoral clonotype presence is unknown without pretreatment biopsies.

Time point denoted: baseline pretreatment blood. Treatment specified: 15 Gy SBRT to primary tumor, nephrectomy 4 weeks later. Clear cell pathology was present in this patient's renal cell carcinoma. A word on this clone: Its specificity is not known.

The protocol was immunoSEQ multiplex PCR, while the TCRdb copy is restricted to in-frame clones and leaves out a portion. The sample has 150,000 or so clones, roughly 85% seen once. The source is a woman between 50 and 59 years old with renal cell carcinoma. Sample: blood, taken from a patient whose treatment included radiotherapy and nephrectomy. The genes are TRBV7-2 and TRBJ1-5; D remains ambiguous. As DNA, the CDR3 is TGTGCCAGCAGCTTACTGGGCCATAGCAATCAGCCCCAGCATTTT. Protein product: CASSLLGHSNQPQHF.